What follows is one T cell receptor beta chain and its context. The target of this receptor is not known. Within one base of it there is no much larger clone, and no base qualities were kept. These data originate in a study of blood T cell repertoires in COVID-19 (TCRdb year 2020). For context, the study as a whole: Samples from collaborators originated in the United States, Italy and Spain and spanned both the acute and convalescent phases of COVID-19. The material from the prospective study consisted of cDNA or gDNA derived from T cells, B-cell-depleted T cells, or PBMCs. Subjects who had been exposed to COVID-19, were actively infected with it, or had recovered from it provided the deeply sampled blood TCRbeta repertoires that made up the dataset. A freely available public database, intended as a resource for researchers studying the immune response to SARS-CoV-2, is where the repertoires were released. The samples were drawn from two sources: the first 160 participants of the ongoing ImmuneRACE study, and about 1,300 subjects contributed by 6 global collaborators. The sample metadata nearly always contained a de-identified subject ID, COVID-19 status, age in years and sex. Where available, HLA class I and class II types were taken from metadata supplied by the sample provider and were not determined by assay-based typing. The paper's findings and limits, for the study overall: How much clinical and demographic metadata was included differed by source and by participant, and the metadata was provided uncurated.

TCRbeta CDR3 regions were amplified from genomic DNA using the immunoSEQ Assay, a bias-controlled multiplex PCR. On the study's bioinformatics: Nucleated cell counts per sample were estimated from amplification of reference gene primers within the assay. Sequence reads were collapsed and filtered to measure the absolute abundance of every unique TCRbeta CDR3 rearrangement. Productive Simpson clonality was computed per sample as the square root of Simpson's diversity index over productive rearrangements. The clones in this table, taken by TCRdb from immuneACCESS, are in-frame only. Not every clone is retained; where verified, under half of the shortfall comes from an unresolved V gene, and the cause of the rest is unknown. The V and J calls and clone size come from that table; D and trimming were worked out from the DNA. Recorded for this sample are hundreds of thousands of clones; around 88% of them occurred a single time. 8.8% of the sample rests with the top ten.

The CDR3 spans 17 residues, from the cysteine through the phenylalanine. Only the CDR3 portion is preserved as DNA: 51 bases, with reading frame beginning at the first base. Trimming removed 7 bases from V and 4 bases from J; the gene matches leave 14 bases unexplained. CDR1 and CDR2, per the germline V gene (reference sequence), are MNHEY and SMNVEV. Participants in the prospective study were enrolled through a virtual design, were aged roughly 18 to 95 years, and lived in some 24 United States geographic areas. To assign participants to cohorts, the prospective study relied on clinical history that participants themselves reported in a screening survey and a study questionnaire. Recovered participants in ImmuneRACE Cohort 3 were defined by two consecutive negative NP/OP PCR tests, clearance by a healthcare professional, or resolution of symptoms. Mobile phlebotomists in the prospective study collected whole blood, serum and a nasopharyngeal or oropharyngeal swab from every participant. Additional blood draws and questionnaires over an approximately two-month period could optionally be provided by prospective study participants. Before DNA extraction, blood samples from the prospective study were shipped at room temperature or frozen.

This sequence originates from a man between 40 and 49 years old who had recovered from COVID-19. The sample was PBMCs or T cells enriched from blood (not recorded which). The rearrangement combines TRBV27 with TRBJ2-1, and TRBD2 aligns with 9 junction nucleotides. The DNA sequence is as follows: TGTGCCAGCACTCGAAACCTGGGACTAGCCGGGTACAATGAGCAGTTCTTC. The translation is CASTRNLGLAGYNEQFF.